A single sample gave rise to the 5 T cell receptor beta chains below, sequenced in a study of cytomegalovirus exposure and HLA in healthy donors. PCR involved 60 Vbeta and 13 Jbeta primers. The data were produced by immunoSEQ multiplex PCR, yet TCRdb's version contains in-frame clones alone and is incomplete. The sample lists around 85,000 clones, over 65% occurring once. Sequencing was carried out using PBMCs. The receptors derive from a young man in good health and CMV-seropositive.

The chain uses TRBV27 and TRBJ2-1; D is possibly TRBD2 (6 bases). Germline V gene data show CDR1 as MNHEY and CDR2 as SMNVEV (reference sequence). CDR3 length equals 14 residues. Trimming pared 7 bases from V and 7 bases from J, leaving 17 bases between. DNA of the CDR3: TGTGCCAGCAAAACCGTTGGAGGGCCAAATGAGCAGTTCTTC. It translates to CASKTVGGPNEQFF.

V and J are TRBV7-9 and TRBJ1-1; 7 nucleotides match TRBD1. V gave up 2 bases and J gave up 4 bases; unmatched junction bases: 7. The germline gives CDR1 SEHNR, CDR2 FQNEAQ (reference sequence). The CDR3 covers 15 residues. This chain's CDR3 is CASSLRGGSGTEAFF. The CDR3 nucleotides read TGTGCCAGCAGCTTAAGAGGGGGCTCGGGCACTGAAGCTTTCTTT.

The chain joins TRBV5-1 to TRBJ2-3; 13 nucleotides match TRBD2. CDR3 length: 16 amino acids. The germline CDR1 and CDR2 sequences are SGHRS and YFSETQ. V gave up 4 bases and J gave up 2 bases; unmatched junction bases: 4. The CDR3 nucleotides read TGCGCCAGCAGCCCCGGGACTAGCGGGACCACAGATACGCAGTATTTT. Its protein product is CASSPGTSGTTDTQYF.

The chain has TRBV28 and TRBJ1-4, with no clear D. With 2 bases removed from V and 3 bases from J, the gap between germline ends came to 13 bases. The CDR3 runs to 16 residues. Per the germline V gene, CDR1 is MDHEN and CDR2 is SYDVKM. CDR3 in amino acids: CASSLNPGQSNEKLFF. The CDR3 nucleotides are TGTGCCAGCAGTTTAAACCCTGGGCAGTCTAATGAAAAACTGTTTTTT. Filled out from reference TRBV28 and TRBJ1-4, the complete variable domain reads DVKVTQSSRYLVKRTGEKVFLECVQDMDHENMFWYRQDPGLGLRLIYFSYDVKMKEKGDIPEGYSVSREKKERFSLILESASTNQTSMYLCASSLNPGQSNEKLFFGSGTQLSVL.

This clone was seen a single time. This chain links TRBV4-3 with TRBJ2-5; 7 bases are a match to TRBD2. This CDR3 spans 15 amino acids. Germline CDR1 and CDR2: LGHNA and YSLEER. Losses at the gene ends were 4 bases for V and 5 bases for J; bases not matched to a gene: 10. CDR3 amino acids: CASSPWGSGQETQYF. For the CDR3, the DNA is TGCGCCAGCAGCCCCTGGGGTAGCGGGCAGGAGACCCAGTACTTC.